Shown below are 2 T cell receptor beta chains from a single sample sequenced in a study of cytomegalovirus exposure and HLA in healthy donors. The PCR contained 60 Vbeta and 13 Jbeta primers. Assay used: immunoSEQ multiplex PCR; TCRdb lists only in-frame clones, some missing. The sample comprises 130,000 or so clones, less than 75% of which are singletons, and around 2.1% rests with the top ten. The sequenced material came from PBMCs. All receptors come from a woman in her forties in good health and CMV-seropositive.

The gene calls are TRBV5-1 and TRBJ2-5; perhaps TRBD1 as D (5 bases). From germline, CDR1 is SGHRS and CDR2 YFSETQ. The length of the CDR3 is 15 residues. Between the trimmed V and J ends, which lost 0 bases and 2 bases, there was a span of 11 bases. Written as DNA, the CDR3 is TGCGCCAGCAGCTTGGCATGGGGCCATCAAGAGACCCAGTACTTC. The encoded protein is CASSLAWGHQETQYF. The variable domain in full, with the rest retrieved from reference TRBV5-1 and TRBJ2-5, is KAGVTQTPRYLIKTRGQQVTLSCSPISGHRSVSWYQQTPGQGLQFLFEYFSETQRNKGNFPGRFSGRQFSNSRSEMNVSTLELGDSALYLCASSLAWGHQETQYFGPGTRLLVL.

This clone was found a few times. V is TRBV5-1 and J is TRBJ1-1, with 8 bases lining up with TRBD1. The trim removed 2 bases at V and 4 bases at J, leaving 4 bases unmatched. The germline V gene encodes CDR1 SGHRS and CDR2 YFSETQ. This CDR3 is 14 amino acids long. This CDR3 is CASSFVDRATEAFF. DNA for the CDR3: TGCGCCAGCAGCTTTGTGGACAGGGCCACTGAAGCTTTCTTT.